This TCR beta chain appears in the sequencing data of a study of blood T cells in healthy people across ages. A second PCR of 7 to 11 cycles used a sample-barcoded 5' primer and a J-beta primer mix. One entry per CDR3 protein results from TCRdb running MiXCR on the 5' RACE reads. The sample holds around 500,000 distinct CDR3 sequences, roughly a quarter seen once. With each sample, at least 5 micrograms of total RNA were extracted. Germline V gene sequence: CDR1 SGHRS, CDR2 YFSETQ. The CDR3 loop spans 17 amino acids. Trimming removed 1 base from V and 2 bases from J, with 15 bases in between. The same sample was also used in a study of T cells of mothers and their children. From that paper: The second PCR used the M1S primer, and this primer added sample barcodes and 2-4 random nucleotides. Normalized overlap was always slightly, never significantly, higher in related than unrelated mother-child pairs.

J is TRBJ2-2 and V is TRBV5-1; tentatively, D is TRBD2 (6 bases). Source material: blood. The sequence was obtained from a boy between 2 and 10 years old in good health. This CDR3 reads CASSLRSGSRNTGELFF. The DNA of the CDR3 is TGCGCCAGCAGCTTGCGTTCCGGGAGTCGTAACACCGGGGAGCTGTTTTTT.